The entry below gives a single T cell receptor (beta chain) sequence along with its context. V was trimmed by 5 bases and J by 1 base, leaving 8 bases between them. This CDR3 spans 13 amino acids. Germline V gives CDR1 SNHLY, CDR2 FYNNEI. The entry originates in a study of cytomegalovirus exposure and HLA in healthy donors. Researchers ran the PCR with 60 Vbeta and 13 Jbeta primers. The method was immunoSEQ multiplex PCR; TCRdb's version includes in-frame clones alone and lacks a portion of them. This sample carries about 150,000 clones, 82% of them seen once, and the ten largest clones take under 8.5%.

Input material: PBMCs. V usage is TRBV2 and J usage is TRBJ1-1, with D unresolved. This TCR came from a woman aged 50 to 65 in good health and CMV-seropositive. The CDR3 protein is CASSPDSNTEAFF. The CDR3 nucleotides read TGTGCCAGCAGTCCCGACTCGAACACTGAAGCTTTCTTT.